This T cell receptor (beta chain) emerged from a study of shared clonotypes between healthy human individuals. Study background: CD4 naive cells filled three plates per donor, CD4 memory three, CD8 naive two and CD8 memory one.

Regarding this clone: The antigen remains undetermined.

Points from the study as a whole: Large sequencing depth failed to make sorted-subset sequencing complete, rarefaction showed.

Germline CDR1 reads MDHEN; CDR2 reads SYDVKM. The CDR3 sequence is 18 residues long. Trimming cost V 7 bases and J 4 bases; bases outside gene matches: 22. In replicate PCRs of sorted subsets, around 200 ng DNA, approximately 32,000 T cell genomes, was used. Sequencing used immunoSEQ multiplex PCR; TCRdb keeps in-frame clones, though not all of them. The table has fewer than 850,000 clones, about 92% seen once; the top ten hold more than 30%. The sequenced sample was memory CD8+ T cells from PBMCs. This sample's subset: CD45RO+ cells pooled with CCR7-negative TemRA cells. This sequence joins TRBV28 and TRBJ2-7; 7 nucleotides match TRBD2. The clonotype comes from a young man in good health. Some clones in this sample may be carry-over from other donors' samples. CDR3 sequence reads: CASNNWSREGFKLYEQYF. As DNA, the CDR3 is TGTGCCAGCAACAATTGGAGCAGGGAGGGGTTTAAATTGTACGAGCAGTACTTC. Full variable domain (outside the CDR3, taken from reference TRBV28 and TRBJ2-7): DVKVTQSSRYLVKRTGEKVFLECVQDMDHENMFWYRQDPGLGLRLIYFSYDVKMKEKGDIPEGYSVSREKKERFSLILESASTNQTSMYLCASNNWSREGFKLYEQYFGPGTRLTVT.